One sample yielded the 16 T cell receptor beta chains listed below, sequenced in a study of shared clonotypes between healthy human individuals. It was CD45RO-negative cells, positively selected for CCR7, that made up naive CD8 cells, with terminally differentiated effector memory CD45RA+ cells excluded. The table came from immunoSEQ multiplex PCR; TCRdb's copy has only in-frame clones and leaves some out. Among around 2.1 million clones listed, roughly 91% were seen once. The sequencing sample was made of naive CD8+ T cells from PBMCs. The receptors shown here come from a man between 18 and 29 years old in good health. Some clones in this sample may be carry-over from other donors' samples.

This chain links TRBV19 with TRBJ1-5; weak D call: TRBD1 (6 bases). The germline CDR1 and CDR2 sequences are LNHDA and SQIVND (reference sequence). The CDR3 is 14 amino acids. The V end was cut by 1 base, the J end by 6 bases, with 10 bases between. CDR3 sequence (DNA): TGTGCCAGTAGTATAGCCCGGGGGCCTCAGCCCCAGCATTTT. Its protein product is CASSIARGPQPQHF.

The rearrangement joins TRBV6-5 to TRBJ2-1; 7 nucleotides agree with TRBD2. The CDR3 has 13 amino acids. J was trimmed by 5 bases and V by 6 bases; bases with no gene match: 4. The germline CDR1 and CDR2 sequences are MNHEY and SVGAGI. The DNA for the CDR3 is TGTGCCAGCAGACCTACTAGCGACAATGAGCAGTTCTTC. Its translation is CASRPTSDNEQFF.

This chain connects TRBV30 to TRBJ2-1, with a possible D match to TRBD1 (6 bases). Trimming left V 1 base short and J 3 bases short, with 19 bases between. There are 17 residues in the CDR3. Germline assignment: CDR1 GTSNPN and CDR2 SVGIG (reference sequence). This CDR3 reads CAWSGGLARGFYNEQFF. The CDR3 DNA reads TGTGCCTGGAGTGGGGGTCTTGCGAGGGGGTTCTACAATGAGCAGTTCTTC. The full variable domain, in which reference TRBV30 and TRBJ2-1 provide the parts outside the CDR3, is SQTIHQWPATLVQPVGSPLSLECTVEGTSNPNLYWYRQAAGRGLQLLFYSVGIGQISSEVPQNLSASRPQDRQFILSSKKLLLSDSGFYLCAWSGGLARGFYNEQFFGPGTRLTVL.

The chain recombines TRBV4-2 with TRBJ1-1; no clear D. Trimming took off 4 bases at V and 6 bases at J, with 12 bases between the two ends. This CDR3 region has 13 residues. Germline V CDR1 and CDR2: LGHNA, YNFKEQ. The CDR3 nucleotides are TGTGCCAGCAGCCCCCGGGATCACCCTGAAGCTTTCTTT. Its protein product is CASSPRDHPEAFF.

The chain is built from TRBV7-3 and TRBJ2-1; 7 bases match TRBD1. The germline V gene has CDR1 SGHTA and CDR2 FQGTGA. The CDR3 has 14 residues. Trimming at V came to 5 bases and at J to 4 bases, leaving 5 bases not matched to a gene. The chain's CDR3 is CASSQTGQYNEQFF. The CDR3 DNA follows: TGTGCCAGCAGCCAGACAGGGCAGTACAATGAGCAGTTCTTC.

The chain uses TRBV27 and TRBJ2-5, with 8 bases lining up with TRBD1. The CDR3 has 16 residues. Germline loops: CDR1 MNHEY, CDR2 SMNVEV (reference sequence). The V gene end was trimmed by 5 bases and the J gene end by 5 bases; junction bases not matched to a gene: 13. Here the CDR3 DNA reads TGTGCCAGCAGTCCGCGGACAGGGATTAGTACGGAGACCCAGTACTTC. This gives the protein CASSPRTGISTETQYF.

The rearrangement links TRBV5-6 to TRBJ2-3; 10 bases map to TRBD1. The germline CDR1 and CDR2 sequences are SGHDT and YYEEEE. Trimming removed 3 bases from V and 6 bases from J; junction bases left unmatched: 13. CDR3 length equals 17 residues. The CDR3 reads CASSSDWTGGHSDTQYF. The CDR3 nucleotides are TGTGCCAGCAGCTCGGATTGGACAGGGGGGCACTCGGATACGCAGTATTTT.

The chain is built from TRBV9 and TRBJ2-7; 10 bases agree with TRBD2. The CDR3 contains 17 residues. Trimming at V came to 4 bases and at J to 6 bases, leaving 16 bases not matched to a gene. Per germline, CDR1 SGDLS and CDR2 YYNGEE. The CDR3 region is CASSTRSLAGGGGEQYF. CDR3 DNA sequence: TGTGCCAGCAGCACCCGTTCCTTAGCGGGAGGAGGGGGCGAGCAGTACTTC.

The chain uses TRBV9 and TRBJ2-5; TRBD2 matches at 7 bases. Germline CDR1 SGDLS, CDR2 YYNGEE. J was trimmed by 2 bases and V by 7 bases; bases with no gene match: 14. This CDR3 is built from 16 residues. CDR3 coding DNA: TGTGCCAGCGACCGGAGCGGGGTAAGCGCTCAAGAGACCCAGTACTTC. This sequence encodes CASDRSGVSAQETQYF.

The gene calls are TRBV19 and TRBJ1-1; D ambiguous. There are 14 residues in the CDR3. The ends were cut back, 3 bases at V and 5 bases at J, with 13 bases in the middle. Germline loops: CDR1 LNHDA, CDR2 SQIVND (reference sequence). The CDR3 DNA reads as TGTGCCAGTAGTATGACTTTTTTGGGGACTGAAGCTTTCTTT. It encodes CASSMTFLGTEAFF.

V is TRBV10-1 and J is TRBJ2-2; tentative D call: TRBD2 (6 bases). CDR1 is WNHNN and CDR2 is SYGVQD in the germline V gene (reference sequence). Trimming removed 5 bases at V and 4 bases at J, with 23 bases between. The CDR3 contains 18 residues. CDR3 sequence (DNA): TGCGCCAGCAGTCCCCGGCGGGGCTCGGGCTCTGGCACCGGGGAGCTGTTTTTT. It specifies CASSPRRGSGSGTGELFF.

This sequence joins TRBV27 and TRBJ2-7; D may be TRBD2 (5 bases). The germline V and J ends were trimmed by 6 bases and 3 bases, with 12 bases remaining between them. The germline V gene encodes CDR1 MNHEY and CDR2 SMNVEV (reference sequence). This CDR3 is built from 13 residues. CDR3 sequence (DNA): TGTGCCAGCAGCGTAGGGAGCAACTACGAGCAGTACTTC. This sequence encodes CASSVGSNYEQYF.

Written as DNA, the CDR3 is TGTGCCACCCGCACCGGGACGGCCCGAAACACCATATATTTT. Its protein is CATRTGTARNTIYF. V and J are TRBV28 and TRBJ1-3; D perhaps matches TRBD1 (5 bases). V dropped 10 bases and J dropped 5 bases, with 18 bases sitting between them. Germline values: CDR1 MDHEN, CDR2 SYDVKM. The CDR3 has 14 residues.

This clone was seen more than once but under ten times. The chain joins TRBV7-9 to TRBJ1-1, with 8 nucleotides matching TRBD1. The CDR3 consists of 15 residues. V lost 8 bases and J lost 0; bases outside the gene matches: 8. Germline-derived CDR1 and CDR2 are SEHNR and FQNEAQ (reference sequence). The CDR3 coding sequence is TGTGCCAGCGGGCCCCGGACAGGGATGAACACTGAAGCTTTCTTT. It specifies CASGPRTGMNTEAFF.

J is TRBJ2-7 and V is TRBV4-3; TRBD2 aligns across 10 bases. There are 16 residues in the CDR3. CDR1 and CDR2 from the germline V gene are LGHNA and YSLEER. The V and J ends lost 5 bases and 2 bases, in that order; junction bases with no gene match: 9. CDR3 nucleotide sequence: TGCGCCAGCAGCAGATCTAGCGGGAGTAACCCCTACGAGCAGTACTTC. Amino acids: CASSRSSGSNPYEQYF.

V and J are TRBV5-6 and TRBJ2-7, with D possibly being TRBD2 (5 bases). CDR1 and CDR2 (germline): SGHDT, YYEEEE. The V end was cut by 3 bases, the J end by 4 bases, with 8 bases between. The CDR3 runs to 12 residues. The CDR3 DNA reads TGTGCCAGCAGCTCCCGGGAATACGAGCAGTACTTC. This sequence encodes CASSSREYEQYF.